What follows is one T cell receptor (beta chain) and its context. Clones were sequenced by immunoSEQ multiplex PCR, and TCRdb holds only the in-frame ones, with some missing. The sample carries roughly 660,000 clones, 90% recorded once. This entry comes from a study of shared clonotypes between healthy human individuals. CD8 memory merged CD45RO+ cells and CCR7-negative CD45RA+ TemRA cells into one population. The sequencing input was memory CD8+ T cells from PBMCs. Subset noted: CD45RO+ cells pooled with CCR7-negative TemRA cells. This clonotype was obtained from a young man in good health. Some clones in this sample may be carry-over from other donors' samples.

CDR3 amino acids: CASSMVAGDQPQHF. Written as DNA, the CDR3 is TGTGCCAGTAGTATGGTGGCAGGAGATCAGCCCCAGCATTTT. The genes are TRBV19 and TRBJ1-5; D unclear. Looked up from germline, CDR1 is LNHDA and CDR2 is SQIVND (reference sequence). The CDR3 consists of 14 residues. Trimming stripped 3 bases from V and 5 bases from J, with 11 bases between. The full variable domain, its missing parts supplied by reference TRBV19 and TRBJ1-5, is DGGITQSPKYLFRKEGQNVTLSCEQNLNHDAMYWYRQDPGQGLRLIYYSQIVNDFQKGDIAEGYSVSREKKESFPLTVTSAQKNPTAFYLCASSMVAGDQPQHFGDGTRLSIL.